This T cell receptor (beta chain) was observed in a study of shared clonotypes between healthy human individuals. This clone was counted between two and nine times. Its antigen is unidentified. Points from the study as a whole: Measured sharing among donors was expected to vary with sequencing depth.

V shed 0 bases, J shed 3 bases, and the junction held 7 bases outside the gene matches. This CDR3 region has 17 residues. In germline, CDR1 is KGHSH, CDR2 LQKENI. The data were produced by immunoSEQ multiplex PCR, yet TCRdb's version contains in-frame clones alone and is incomplete. The table includes about 1.1 million clones, 75% to 80% detected once. This sequence originates from a man between 18 and 35 years old in good health. Some clones in this sample may be carry-over from other donors' samples. The chain links TRBV18 to TRBJ2-1; 8 bases map to TRBD2. Sequencing was carried out using memory CD4+ T cells from PBMCs. Subset described: CD45RA-negative fraction. In DNA, the CDR3 is TGTGCCAGCTCACCACCTGGAGGACTAGCCTACTACAATGAGCAGTTCTTC. This encodes CASSPPGGLAYYNEQFF.